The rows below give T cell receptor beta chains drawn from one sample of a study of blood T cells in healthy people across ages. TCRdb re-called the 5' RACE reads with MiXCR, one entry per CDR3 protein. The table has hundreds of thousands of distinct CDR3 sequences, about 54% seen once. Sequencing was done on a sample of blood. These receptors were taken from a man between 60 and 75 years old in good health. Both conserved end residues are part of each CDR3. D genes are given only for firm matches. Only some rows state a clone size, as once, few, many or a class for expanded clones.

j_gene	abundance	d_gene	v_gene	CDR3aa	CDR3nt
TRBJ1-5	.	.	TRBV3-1	CASSFINQPQHF	TGTGCCAGCAGCTTTATAAACCAGCCCCAGCATTTT
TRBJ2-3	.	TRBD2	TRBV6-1	CASMVAGLTDTQYF	TGTGCCAGCATGGTAGCGGGGCTCACAGATACGCAGTATTTT
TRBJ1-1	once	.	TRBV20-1	CSARVGQGLTEAFF	TGCAGTGCTAGAGTTGGTCAGGGTTTGACTGAAGCTTTCTTT
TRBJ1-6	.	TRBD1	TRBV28	CASRTGGSRNSPLHF	TGTGCCAGCCGCACAGGGGGTAGTCGGAATTCACCCCTCCACTTT
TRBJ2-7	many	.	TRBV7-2	CASSLASSYEQYF	TGCGCCAGCAGCTTGGCCAGCAGCTACGAGCAGTACTTC
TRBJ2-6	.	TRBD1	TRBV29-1	CSVVFGTGYSGANVLTF	TGCAGCGTTGTCTTCGGGACAGGGTATTCTGGGGCCAACGTCCTGACTTTC
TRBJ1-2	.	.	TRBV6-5	CASSYGGGSNYGYTF	TGTGCCAGCAGTTACGGGGGGGGATCTAACTATGGCTACACCTTC
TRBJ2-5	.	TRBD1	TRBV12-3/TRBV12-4	CASRSGQGVTQYF	TGTGCCAGCAGATCGGGACAGGGTGTGACCCAGTACTTC
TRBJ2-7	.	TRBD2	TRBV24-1	CATLGLAVPYEQYF	TGTGCCACCCTAGGACTAGCTGTTCCCTACGAGCAGTACTTC
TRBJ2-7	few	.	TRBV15	CATSQSPPGLSPDEQYF	TGTGCCACCAGCCAAAGTCCCCCGGGACTTTCTCCGGACGAGCAGTACTTC
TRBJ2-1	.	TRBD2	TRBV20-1	CSARDSRGSRNEQFF	TGCAGTGCTAGAGATTCGCGGGGGTCGCGCAATGAGCAGTTCTTC
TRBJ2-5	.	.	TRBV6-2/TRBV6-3	CASTEAGGEETQYF	TGTGCCAGCACTGAGGCGGGTGGAGAAGAGACCCAGTACTTC
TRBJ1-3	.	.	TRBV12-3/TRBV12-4	CASSLHRATEDTIYF	TGTGCCAGCAGTTTGCACCGGGCGACAGAGGACACCATATATTTT
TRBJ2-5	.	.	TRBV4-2	CASSQTPDSPQETQYF	TGTGCCAGCAGCCAAACCCCGGACTCCCCCCAAGAGACCCAGTACTTC
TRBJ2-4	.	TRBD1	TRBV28	CASSFSRGRTGLYQAKNIQYF	TGTGCCAGCAGTTTTAGTAGGGGGAGGACAGGGCTGTACCAAGCCAAAAACATTCAGTACTTC
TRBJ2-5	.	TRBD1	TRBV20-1	CSARRDRPTLQETQYF	TGCAGTGCTAGGAGGGACAGGCCAACCCTTCAAGAGACCCAGTACTTC
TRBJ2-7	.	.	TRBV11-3	CASSPSPGRTSEQYF	TGTGCCAGCAGCCCTTCCCCCGGACGGACTTCCGAGCAGTACTTC
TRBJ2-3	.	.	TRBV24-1	CATSESVGPSADTQYF	TGTGCCACCAGTGAGTCCGTAGGTCCGAGCGCGGATACGCAGTATTTT
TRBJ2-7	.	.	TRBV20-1	CSAAGQHYEQYF	TGCAGTGCCGCGGGACAGCACTACGAGCAGTACTTC
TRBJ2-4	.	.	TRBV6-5	CASRNGGVGAKNIQYF	TGTGCCAGCAGAAACGGGGGCGTCGGAGCCAAAAACATTCAGTACTTC
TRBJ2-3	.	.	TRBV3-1	CASSLTSDTDTQYF	TGTGCCAGCAGCCTCACTAGTGACACAGATACGCAGTATTTT
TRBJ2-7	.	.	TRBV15	CATSRDAGASSYNEQYF	TGTGCCACCAGCAGAGACGCGGGGGCCAGCTCCTACAATGAGCAGTACTTC
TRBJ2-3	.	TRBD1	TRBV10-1	CASSVQGAPDTQYF	TGCGCCAGCAGTGTACAGGGGGCACCAGATACGCAGTATTTT
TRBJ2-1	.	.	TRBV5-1	CASSLVGGASSYNEQFF	TGCGCCAGCAGCTTGGTAGGGGGGGCGAGCTCCTACAATGAGCAGTTCTTC
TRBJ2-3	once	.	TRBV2	CASSAPGAGDSKQYF	TGTGCCAGCAGTGCCCCGGGAGCGGGGGACAGTAAGCAGTATTTT
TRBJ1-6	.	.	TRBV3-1	CASSRDGDLSYNSPLHF	TGTGCCAGCAGCCGGGACGGAGACCTTTCCTATAATTCACCCCTCCACTTT
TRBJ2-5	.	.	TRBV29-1	CSVRKGPIETQYF	TGCAGCGTTCGAAAGGGGCCCATCGAGACCCAGTACTTC
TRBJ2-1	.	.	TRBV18	CASSPRQALNEQFF	TGTGCCAGCTCACCACGACAGGCTCTGAATGAGCAGTTCTTC
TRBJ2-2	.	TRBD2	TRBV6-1	CASTAGLAGGSTGELFF	TGTGCCAGCACTGCGGGACTAGCGGGGGGGAGCACCGGGGAGCTGTTTTTT
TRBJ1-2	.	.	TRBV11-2	CASSLGPTRGYGYTF	TGTGCCAGCAGCTTAGGTCCGACCAGGGGCTATGGCTACACCTTC
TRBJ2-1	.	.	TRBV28	CASSVSQGRNEQFF	TGTGCCAGCAGTGTATCCCAGGGGAGAAATGAGCAGTTCTTC
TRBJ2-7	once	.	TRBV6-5	CASSRGQIISYEQYF	TGTGCCAGCAGTAGAGGACAGATAATCTCCTACGAGCAGTACTTC
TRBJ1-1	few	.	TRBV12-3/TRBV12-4	CASSSQGWGTEAFF	TGTGCCAGCAGTTCTCAGGGCTGGGGCACTGAAGCTTTCTTT
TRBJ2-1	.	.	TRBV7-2	CANSLAVGGSYNEQFF	TGTGCCAACAGCTTAGCCGTTGGGGGTTCCTACAATGAGCAGTTCTTC
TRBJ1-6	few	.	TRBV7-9	CASSLVGEGSPLHF	TGTGCCAGCAGCTTAGTAGGGGAAGGTTCACCCCTCCACTTT
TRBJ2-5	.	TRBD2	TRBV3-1	CASSQGREGETQYF	TGTGCCAGCAGCCAAGGAAGGGAGGGAGAGACCCAGTACTTC
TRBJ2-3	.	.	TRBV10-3	CAISESPAKRTDTQYF	TGTGCCATCAGTGAGTCCCCAGCGAAACGCACAGATACGCAGTATTTT
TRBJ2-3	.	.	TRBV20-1	CRSSWGADTQYF	TGCAGGTCGTCCTGGGGGGCAGATACGCAGTATTTT
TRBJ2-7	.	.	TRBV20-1	CSAGGSYEQYF	TGCAGTGCGGGGGGCTCCTACGAGCAGTACTTC